This T cell receptor beta chain appears in the sequencing data of a study of blood T cell repertoires in COVID-19. About the study: The United States, Italy and Spain provided the acute and convalescent COVID-19 samples. T cells, B-cell-depleted T cells, or PBMCs supplied cDNA or gDNA.

The cohort comprised adults aged about 18 to 89 years residing in approximately 22 US areas. Cohorts were determined from participant-reported clinical history. The protocol was immunoSEQ multiplex PCR, while the TCRdb copy is restricted to in-frame clones and leaves out a portion. The table has 150,000 or so clones, 65% to 85% seen once. The CDR3 extends over 15 amino acids. V was pared by 4 bases and J by 8 bases, with 18 bases between. CDR1 is SEHNR and CDR2 is FQNEAQ in the germline V gene (reference sequence). This clonotype was sampled from a woman aged 60-70 years who had recovered from COVID-19. Sequenced input: PBMCs or T cells enriched from blood (not recorded which). The V and J genes are TRBV7-9 and TRBJ2-1; tentatively, D is TRBD2 (5 bases). The CDR3 coding sequence is TGTGCCAGCAGCTCCCTTTTTACTAGTCTCGATGAGCAGTTCTTC. Protein sequence: CASSSLFTSLDEQFF.